This TCR beta chain was found in a study of blood T cell repertoires in COVID-19. V was trimmed by 2 bases and J by 2 bases, leaving 10 bases between them. The CDR3 runs to 16 residues. CDR1 is MDHEN, CDR2 SYDVKM, per germline. Measured with immunoSEQ multiplex PCR; TCRdb has only the in-frame clones, and not every one. Counted here are approximately 150,000 clones, about four fifths occurring once; the ten biggest clones make up 13%. V usage is TRBV28 and J usage is TRBJ2-6; TRBD1 might be the D (7 bases). The sequence was obtained from a man between 70 and 80 years old who had recovered from COVID-19. The sequencing sample was made of peripheral blood. The CDR3 nucleotides read TGTGCCAGCAGTTTAGGGGGGACAGCTGGGGCCAACGTCCTGACTTTC. This translates into CASSLGGTAGANVLTF.